The rows below give T cell receptor beta chains drawn from one sample of a study of blood T cell repertoires in COVID-19. Data came from immunoSEQ multiplex PCR; TCRdb stores just in-frame clones and leaves some out. The table lists approximately 47,000 clones, under 95% of them singletons. The sequencing sample was made of peripheral blood. All receptors derive from a man in his sixties or seventies with active COVID-19. CDR3s include the opening cysteine and the closing phenylalanine or tryptophan. D genes are given only for firm matches. Not all rows give a size; the values are once, few, many and, for expanded clones, a class.

cdr3_nt: TGTGCCAGCAGCCAAAGGACTAGCCAAGAGACCCAGTACTTC
cdr3_aa: CASSQRTSQETQYF
j_call: TRBJ2-5
clone_size: few
d_call: TRBD2
v_call: TRBV3-1/TRBV3-2

cdr3_nt: TGTGCCAGCAGCCGTAGTGGGGGGTACTACAATGAGCAGTTCTTC
cdr3_aa: CASSRSGGYYNEQFF
j_call: TRBJ2-1
clone_size: NA
d_call: NA
v_call: TRBV5-6

cdr3_nt: TGTGCCAGCAGCTCACCTAGCGGAGGCAGCAATGAGCAGTTCTTC
cdr3_aa: CASSSPSGGSNEQFF
j_call: TRBJ2-1
clone_size: NA
d_call: TRBD2
v_call: TRBV7-8

cdr3_nt: TGTGCCAGCAGCCTAAGGGGGTTGACATCCTACAATGAGCAGTTCTTC
cdr3_aa: CASSLRGLTSYNEQFF
j_call: TRBJ2-1
clone_size: NA
d_call: NA
v_call: TRBV11-2

cdr3_nt: TGTGCCAGCAGTTTATCCAGGGGGGCTCGCGAGCAGTACTTC
cdr3_aa: CASSLSRGAREQYF
j_call: TRBJ2-7
clone_size: NA
d_call: NA
v_call: TRBV28

cdr3_nt: TGTGCCAGCATCAAACAAGCAGGGCGGGGACGGAATGAGCAGTTCTTC
cdr3_aa: CASIKQAGRGRNEQFF
j_call: TRBJ2-1
clone_size: NA
d_call: NA
v_call: TRBV7-2

cdr3_nt: TGCAGTGCTAGTTGGGCGGGAGAGAACACTGAAGCTTTCTTT
cdr3_aa: CSASWAGENTEAFF
j_call: TRBJ1-1
clone_size: NA
d_call: NA
v_call: TRBV20-1

cdr3_nt: TGTGCCAGCAGTCCAAACGAGGGCCAGGTAGTCGAGCCCCAGCATTTT
cdr3_aa: CASSPNEGQVVEPQHF
j_call: TRBJ1-5
clone_size: NA
d_call: NA
v_call: TRBV28

cdr3_nt: TGTGCCAGCAGACTACTAGCGGGGGGGAATGAGCAGTTCTTC
cdr3_aa: CASRLLAGGNEQFF
j_call: TRBJ2-1
clone_size: NA
d_call: TRBD2
v_call: TRBV7-9

cdr3_nt: TGCAGTGCCGGGGGGAACTACGAGCAGTACTTC
cdr3_aa: CSAGGNYEQYF
j_call: TRBJ2-7
clone_size: NA
d_call: TRBD2
v_call: TRBV20-1

cdr3_nt: TGTGCCAGCGGTTTAGACAGGGGAAGGGGTCAGCCCCAGCATTTT
cdr3_aa: CASGLDRGRGQPQHF
j_call: TRBJ1-5
clone_size: once
d_call: TRBD1
v_call: TRBV7-9